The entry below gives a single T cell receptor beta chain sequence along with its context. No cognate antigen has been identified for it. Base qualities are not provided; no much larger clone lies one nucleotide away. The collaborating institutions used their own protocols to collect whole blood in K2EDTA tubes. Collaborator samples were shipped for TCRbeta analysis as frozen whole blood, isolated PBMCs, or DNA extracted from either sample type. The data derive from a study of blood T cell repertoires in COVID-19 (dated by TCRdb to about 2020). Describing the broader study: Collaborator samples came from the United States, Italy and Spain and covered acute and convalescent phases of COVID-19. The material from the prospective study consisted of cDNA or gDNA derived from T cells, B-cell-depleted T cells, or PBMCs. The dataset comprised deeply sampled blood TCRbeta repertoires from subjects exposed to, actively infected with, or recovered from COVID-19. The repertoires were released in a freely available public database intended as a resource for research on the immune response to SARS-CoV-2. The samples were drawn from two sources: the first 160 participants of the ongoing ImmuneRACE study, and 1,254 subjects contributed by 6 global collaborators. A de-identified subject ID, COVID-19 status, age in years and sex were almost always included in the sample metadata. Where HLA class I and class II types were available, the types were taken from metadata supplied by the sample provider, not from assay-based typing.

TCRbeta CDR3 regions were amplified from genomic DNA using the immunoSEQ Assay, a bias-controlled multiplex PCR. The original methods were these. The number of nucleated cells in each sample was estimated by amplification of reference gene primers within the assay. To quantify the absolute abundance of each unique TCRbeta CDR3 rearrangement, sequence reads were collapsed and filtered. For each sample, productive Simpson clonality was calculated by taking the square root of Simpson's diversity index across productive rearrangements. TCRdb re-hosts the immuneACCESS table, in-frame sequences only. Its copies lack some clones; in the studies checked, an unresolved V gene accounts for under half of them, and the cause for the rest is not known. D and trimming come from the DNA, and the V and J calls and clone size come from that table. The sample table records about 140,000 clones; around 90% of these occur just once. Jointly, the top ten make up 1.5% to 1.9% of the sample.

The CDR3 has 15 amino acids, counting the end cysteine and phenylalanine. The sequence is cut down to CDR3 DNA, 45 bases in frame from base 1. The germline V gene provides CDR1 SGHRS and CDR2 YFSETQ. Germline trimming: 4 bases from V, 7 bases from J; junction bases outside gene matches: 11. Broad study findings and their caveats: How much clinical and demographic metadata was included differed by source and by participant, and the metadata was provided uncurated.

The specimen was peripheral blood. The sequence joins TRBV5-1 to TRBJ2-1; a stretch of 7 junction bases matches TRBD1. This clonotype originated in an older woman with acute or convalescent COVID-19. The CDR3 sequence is CASSLLLTGSNEQFF. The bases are TGCGCCAGCAGCCTACTACTGACAGGGAGTAATGAGCAGTTCTTC.